This T cell receptor beta chain was documented in a study of radiotherapy plus CTLA-4 blockade in lung cancer. Overall study: Objective response was observed in 18% of patients, and disease control in 31%. General study points: Reports identified early blood T cell clone dynamics, with interferon-beta, as the best response predictor. Subsequent to radiotherapy plus ipilimumab, tumor-derived TCR clones underwent expansion in blood.

Assay used: immunoSEQ multiplex PCR; TCRdb lists only in-frame clones, some missing. The repertoire consists of under 95,000 clones, with about 78% occurring once and the leading ten covering 20% to 25%. The V gene lost 6 bases and the J gene lost 1 base, with 12 bases spanning the gap. The CDR3 contains 14 residues. The germline gives CDR1 MDHEN, CDR2 SYDVKM. Note on this clone: As yet, its antigen is unknown.

The study treated chemo-refractory metastatic non-small-cell lung cancer patients with focal radiation plus ipilimumab CTLA-4 blockade. The sample in question was peripheral blood, obtained from a patient treated with radiotherapy plus ipilimumab. The chain carries TRBV28 and TRBJ1-1; no reliable D call. This clonotype originated in a human donor with non-small cell lung cancer whose response to radiotherapy plus ipilimumab could not be evaluated. Some clones in this sample may be carry-over from other donors' samples. CDR3 in DNA: TGTGCCAGCAGCCTCAGGTTGGGGAACACTGAAGCTTTCTTT. Translated, it gives CASSLRLGNTEAFF.